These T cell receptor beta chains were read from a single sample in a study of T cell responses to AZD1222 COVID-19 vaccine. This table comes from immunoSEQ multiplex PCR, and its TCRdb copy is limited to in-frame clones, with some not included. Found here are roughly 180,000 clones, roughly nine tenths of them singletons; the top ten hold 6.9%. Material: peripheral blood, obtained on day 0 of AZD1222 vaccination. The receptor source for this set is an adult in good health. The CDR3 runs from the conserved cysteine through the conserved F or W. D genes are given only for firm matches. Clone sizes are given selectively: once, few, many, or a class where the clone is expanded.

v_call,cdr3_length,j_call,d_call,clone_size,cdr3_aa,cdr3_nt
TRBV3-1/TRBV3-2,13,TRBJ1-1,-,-,CASSQDLDTEAFF,TGTGCCAGCAGCCAAGACTTGGACACTGAAGCTTTCTTT
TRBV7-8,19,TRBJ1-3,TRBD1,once,CATQLRMTGDWKSGNTIYF,TGTGCCACCCAGCTTAGGATGACAGGGGATTGGAAGTCTGGAAACACCATATATTTT
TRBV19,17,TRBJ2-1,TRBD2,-,CASSIGRAGRSYNEQFF,TGTGCCAGTAGTATTGGGAGGGCAGGGCGCTCCTACAATGAGCAGTTCTTC
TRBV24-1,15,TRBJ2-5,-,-,CATSDPGDYQETQYF,TGTGCCACCAGTGATCCAGGGGACTACCAAGAGACCCAGTACTTC
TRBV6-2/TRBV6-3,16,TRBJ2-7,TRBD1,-,CASSYSGTGDPYEQYF,TGTGCCAGCAGTTATTCCGGGACAGGGGACCCCTACGAGCAGTACTTC
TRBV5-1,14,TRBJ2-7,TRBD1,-,CASSLDRGSYEQYF,TGCGCCAGCAGCTTGGACAGGGGGTCCTACGAGCAGTACTTC
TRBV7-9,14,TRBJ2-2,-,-,CASDRAADTGELFF,TGTGCCAGCGACCGGGCGGCCGACACCGGGGAGCTGTTTTTT
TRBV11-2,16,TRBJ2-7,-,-,CASSSKYRGLGYEQYF,TGTGCCAGCAGCAGTAAATACAGGGGACTCGGGTACGAGCAGTACTTC
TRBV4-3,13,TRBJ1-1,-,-,CASSQFKNTEAFF,TGCGCCAGCAGCCAATTCAAGAACACTGAAGCTTTCTTT
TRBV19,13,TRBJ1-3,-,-,CASSWAGGNTIYF,TGTGCCAGTAGTTGGGCGGGTGGAAACACCATATATTTT
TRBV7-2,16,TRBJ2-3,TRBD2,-,CASRNGLAGFWDTQYF,TGTGCCAGCAGAAACGGACTAGCCGGCTTTTGGGATACGCAGTATTTT
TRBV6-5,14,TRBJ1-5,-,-,CASSYGPNNQPQHF,TGTGCCAGCAGTTATGGGCCCAACAATCAGCCCCAGCATTTT
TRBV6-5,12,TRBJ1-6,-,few,CASGTGISPLHF,TGTGCCAGCGGAACAGGGATCTCACCCCTCCACTTT
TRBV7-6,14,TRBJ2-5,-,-,CASSYRGYQETQYF,TGTGCCAGCAGCTATCGAGGGTACCAAGAGACCCAGTACTTC
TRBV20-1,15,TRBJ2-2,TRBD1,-,CSASVPDRGTGELFF,TGCAGTGCTAGTGTCCCGGACAGGGGCACCGGGGAGCTGTTTTTT
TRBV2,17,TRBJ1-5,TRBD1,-,CASSTGGHSTTVQPQHF,TGTGCCAGCAGTACAGGGGGGCACTCCACTACAGTTCAGCCCCAGCATTTT